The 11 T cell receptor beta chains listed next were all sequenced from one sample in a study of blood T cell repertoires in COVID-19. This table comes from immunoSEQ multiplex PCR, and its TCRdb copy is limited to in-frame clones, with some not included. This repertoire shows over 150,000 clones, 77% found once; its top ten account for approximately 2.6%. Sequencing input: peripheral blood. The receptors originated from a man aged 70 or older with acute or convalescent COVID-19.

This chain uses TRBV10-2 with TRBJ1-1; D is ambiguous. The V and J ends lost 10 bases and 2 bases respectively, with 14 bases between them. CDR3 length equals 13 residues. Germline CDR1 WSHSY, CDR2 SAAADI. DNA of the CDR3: TGCGCCACCTTAGAGGGATCTAACACTGAAGCTTTCTTT. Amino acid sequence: CATLEGSNTEAFF.

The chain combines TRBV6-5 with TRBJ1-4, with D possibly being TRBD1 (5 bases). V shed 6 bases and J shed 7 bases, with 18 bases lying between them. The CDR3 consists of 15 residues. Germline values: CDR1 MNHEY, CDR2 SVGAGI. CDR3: CASRPRGSPVEKLFF. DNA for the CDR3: TGTGCCAGCAGACCTAGGGGCAGTCCAGTTGAAAAACTGTTTTTT.

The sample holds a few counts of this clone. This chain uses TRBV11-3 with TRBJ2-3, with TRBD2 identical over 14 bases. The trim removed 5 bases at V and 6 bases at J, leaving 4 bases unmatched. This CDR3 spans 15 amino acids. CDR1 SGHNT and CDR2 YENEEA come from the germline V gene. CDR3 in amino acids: CASSPGLAGDDTQYF. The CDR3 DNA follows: TGTGCCAGCAGCCCGGGACTAGCGGGAGACGATACGCAGTATTTT.

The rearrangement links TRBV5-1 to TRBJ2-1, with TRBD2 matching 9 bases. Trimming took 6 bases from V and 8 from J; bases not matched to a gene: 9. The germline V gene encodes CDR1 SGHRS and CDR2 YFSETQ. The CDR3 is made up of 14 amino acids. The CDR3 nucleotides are TGCGCCAGCATGGCGGCGGGGGGGTTCTATGAGCAGTTCTTC. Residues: CASMAAGGFYEQFF. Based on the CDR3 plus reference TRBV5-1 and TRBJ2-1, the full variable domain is KAGVTQTPRYLIKTRGQQVTLSCSPISGHRSVSWYQQTPGQGLQFLFEYFSETQRNKGNFPGRFSGRQFSNSRSEMNVSTLELGDSALYLCASMAAGGFYEQFFGPGTRLTVL.

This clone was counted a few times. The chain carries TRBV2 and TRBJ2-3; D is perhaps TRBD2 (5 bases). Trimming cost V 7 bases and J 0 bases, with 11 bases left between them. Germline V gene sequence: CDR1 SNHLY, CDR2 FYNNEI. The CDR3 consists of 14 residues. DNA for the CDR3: TGTGCCAGCATAGAGCGGTCTAGCACAGATACGCAGTATTTT. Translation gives CASIERSSTDTQYF.

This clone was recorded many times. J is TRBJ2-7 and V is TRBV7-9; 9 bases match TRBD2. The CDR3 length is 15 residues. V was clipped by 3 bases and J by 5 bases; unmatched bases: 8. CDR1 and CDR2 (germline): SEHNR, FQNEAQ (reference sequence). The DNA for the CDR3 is TGTGCCAGCAGCTTTTCCAGCGGGAGGAGGGACGAGCAGTACTTC. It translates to CASSFSSGRRDEQYF.

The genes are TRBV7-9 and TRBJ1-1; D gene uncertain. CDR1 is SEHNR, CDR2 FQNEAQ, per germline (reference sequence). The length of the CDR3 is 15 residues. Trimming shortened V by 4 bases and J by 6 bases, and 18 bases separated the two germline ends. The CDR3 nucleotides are TGTGCCAGCAGCTCCTCTCGGGAGCGTGGTTCTGAAGCTTTCTTT. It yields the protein CASSSSRERGSEAFF.

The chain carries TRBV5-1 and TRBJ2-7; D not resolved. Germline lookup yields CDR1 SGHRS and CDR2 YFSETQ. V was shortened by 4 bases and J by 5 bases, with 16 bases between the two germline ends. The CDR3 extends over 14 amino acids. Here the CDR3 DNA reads TGCGCCAGCAGCCCAGAACCCCCTCAGAACGAGCAGTACTTC. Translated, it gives CASSPEPPQNEQYF.

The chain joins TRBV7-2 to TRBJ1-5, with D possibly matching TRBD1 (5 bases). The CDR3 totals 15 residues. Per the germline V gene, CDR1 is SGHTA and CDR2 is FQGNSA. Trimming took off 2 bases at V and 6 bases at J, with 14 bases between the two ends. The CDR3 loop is CASSLQVREGQPQHF. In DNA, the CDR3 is TGTGCCAGCAGCTTACAGGTCAGGGAGGGTCAGCCCCAGCATTTT.

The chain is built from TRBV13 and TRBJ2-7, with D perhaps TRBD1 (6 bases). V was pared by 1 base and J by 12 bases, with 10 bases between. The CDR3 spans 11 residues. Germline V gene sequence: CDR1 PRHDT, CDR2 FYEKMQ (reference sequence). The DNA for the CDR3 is TGTGCCAGCAGCTTAGACAGGGTTCCGTACTTC. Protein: CASSLDRVPYF.

CDR3 DNA sequence: TGTGCCAGCGGGGGGTCCACAGATACGCAGTATTTT. This sequence encodes CASGGSTDTQYF. The genes are TRBV6-5 and TRBJ2-3, with D tentatively TRBD2 (6 bases). CDR3 length equals 12 residues. V was pared by 8 bases and J by 2 bases, with 8 bases between. CDR1 and CDR2 from the germline V gene are MNHEY and SVGAGI.